This passage covers 5 T cell receptor beta chains from one sample sequenced in a study of T-cell memory formation after mild COVID-19. TCRdb reprocessed the 5' RACE reads with MiXCR, giving one entry per CDR3 protein. The sample gives 110,000 to 150,000 distinct CDR3 sequences, 13% to 15% of which show up once; less than 30% is in the top ten. Sequencing was performed on PBMCs or a T cell subset sorted from them (not recorded which). All receptors come from an adult woman who had mild COVID-19 (a few samples of this study predate the infection). Cell type and time point are not known.

This clonotype was seen a few times. The V gene is TRBV19, the J gene TRBJ2-7; no clear D. The length of the CDR3 is 14 residues. Germline V CDR1 and CDR2: LNHDA, SQIVND (reference sequence). V lost 5 bases and J lost 4, with 15 bases in between. This CDR3 reads CASSPSIAEYEQYF. CDR3 in DNA: TGTGCCAGTAGTCCCTCTATTGCCGAGTACGAGCAGTACTTC.

The table lists this clonotype with many counts. The rearrangement uses TRBV27 and TRBJ2-7; D tentatively fits TRBD1 or TRBD2 (5 bases each). The V end lost 2 bases, the J end lost 3 bases, and 11 bases lay between the germline ends. This CDR3 region has 14 residues. Germline V gives CDR1 MNHEY, CDR2 SMNVEV (reference sequence). The CDR3 loop is CASSLAGGNYEQYF. CDR3 coding DNA: TGTGCCAGCAGTTTAGCTGGGGGAAACTACGAGCAGTACTTC.

This clonotype was counted between two and nine times. This sequence joins TRBV27 and TRBJ1-2; 7 positions match TRBD1. CDR1 is MNHEY, CDR2 SMNVEV, per germline (reference sequence). The trim removed 2 bases at V and 4 bases at J, leaving 4 bases unmatched. This CDR3 is 14 amino acids long. The DNA of the CDR3 is TGTGCCAGCAGTTTAACGACAGGGTCCTATGGCTACACCTTC. Translated: CASSLTTGSYGYTF.

This sequence joins TRBV25-1 and TRBJ2-7; TRBD1 is a possible D gene (5 bases). The V gene lost 6 bases and the J gene lost 5 bases, with 11 bases spanning the gap. CDR1 MGHDK and CDR2 SYGVNS come from the germline V gene. The CDR3 is 12 amino acids. CDR3 loop: CASSLLGDEQYF. DNA of the CDR3: TGTGCCAGCAGCCTTCTAGGGGACGAGCAGTACTTC.

V gene TRBV14 combines with J gene TRBJ2-7; D is unclear. The ends were cut back, 3 bases at V and 2 bases at J, with 8 bases in the middle. CDR1 and CDR2 (germline): SGHDN, FVKESK. The CDR3 runs to 13 residues. This CDR3 is CASSQSGPYEQYF. The CDR3 nucleotides are TGTGCCAGCAGCCAGTCGGGCCCCTACGAGCAGTACTTC.